The next 30 T cell receptor beta chains were all read from a single sample in a study of early T cells in non-severe SARS-CoV-2 infection. Via MiXCR, TCRdb re-called the 5' RACE reads, giving one row per CDR3 protein. Among approximately 67,000 distinct CDR3 sequences listed, around 10% were seen once. The specimen sequenced was whole blood. These receptor sequences come from an adult who was a healthcare worker with PCR-confirmed SARS-CoV-2 infection or an uninfected control (not recorded which).

The rearrangement links TRBV7-2 to TRBJ2-5; D not resolved. Trimming took 0 bases from V and 4 from J, leaving 3 bases between them. Germline-derived CDR1 and CDR2 are SGHTA and FQGNSA. The CDR3 consists of 12 residues. The CDR3 loop reads CASSLASETQYF. The CDR3 nucleotides read TGTGCCAGCAGCTTAGCATCAGAGACCCAGTACTTC.

To note about this clonotype: Germline and junction disagree at one end, which may indicate a read error. V is TRBV11-2 and J is TRBJ2-2, with D perhaps TRBD1 (6 bases). Germline loops: CDR1 SGHAT, CDR2 FQNNGV. The CDR3 contains 13 residues. The CDR3 region has the DNA TGTGCCAGCAGCATTACGTCACCAGGGGAGCTGTCTTTT. Translation: CASSITSPGELSF.

Ten or more counts support this clonotype. J is TRBJ1-1 and V is TRBV5-4; 7 positions agree with TRBD1. There are 15 residues in the CDR3. The germline V gene has CDR1 SGHNT and CDR2 YYREEE (reference sequence). The trim removed 4 bases at V and 2 bases at J, leaving 8 bases unmatched. The CDR3 reads CASSIGTAFNTEAFF. CDR3 in DNA: TGTGCCAGCAGCATCGGGACAGCCTTTAACACTGAAGCTTTCTTT.

As for this clonotype: The germline gene is not matched at one end of the junction; a read error may be the cause. This chain uses TRBV7-9 with TRBJ1-6; D is unresolved. The CDR3 is made up of 12 amino acids. Per germline, CDR1 SEHNR and CDR2 FQNEAQ (reference sequence). The DNA for the CDR3 is TGTGCCAGCTCCGTGTATAATTCACCCCTCCATTTT. It encodes CASSVYNSPLHF.

In its sample, this clonotype was seen many times. The J gene is TRBJ2-6, the V gene TRBV12-5; no reliable D call. With 9 bases removed from V and 0 bases from J, the gap between germline ends came to 6 bases. Germline CDR1 is LGHNT and CDR2 is FRNRAP. This CDR3 has 13 residues. CDR3 in DNA: TGTGCTAGCCTGTCCTCTGGGGCCAACGTCCTGACTTTC. Its translation: CASLSSGANVLTF.

This clonotype was observed many times. This chain connects TRBV7-9 to TRBJ2-5; D gene unclear. The CDR3 covers 14 residues. Trimming shortened V by 4 bases and J by 2 bases, and 11 bases separated the two germline ends. CDR1 and CDR2 (germline): SEHNR, FQNEAQ (reference sequence). The CDR3 DNA follows: TGTGCCAGCAGCTCCCCTAGAATACAAGAGACCCAGTACTTC. Translating it yields CASSSPRIQETQYF.

This clonotype was seen a handful of times. The chain couples TRBV7-9 to TRBJ1-5; no firm D call. Germline-derived CDR1 and CDR2 are SEHNR and FQNEAQ (reference sequence). CDR3 length equals 12 residues. Trimming removed 1 base from V and 10 bases from J, with 8 bases in between. CDR3 DNA sequence: TGTGCCAGCAGCTTAGAAGGAGCACCCCAGCATTTT. Protein sequence: CASSLEGAPQHF.

This clonotype came up many times. CDR3 nucleotides: TGTGCCAGCAGCGAAGAGGGGGCTAACACTGAAGCTTTCTTT. Translating gives CASSEEGANTEAFF. This chain joins TRBV9 and TRBJ1-1, with 7 bases lining up with TRBD1. The CDR3 has 14 residues. The V gene end was trimmed by 3 bases and the J gene end by 2 bases; junction bases not matched to a gene: 4. CDR1 and CDR2 from the germline V gene are SGDLS and YYNGEE.

Turning to this clonotype: A read error is possible here, since a much larger clone lies one base away. This sequence joins TRBV5-1 and TRBJ1-1, with D perhaps matching TRBD1 (5 bases). Deletions cut 7 bases from V and 1 base from J, with 14 bases between. Germline V CDR1 and CDR2: SGHRS, YFSETQ. This CDR3 has 14 residues. The CDR3 DNA sequence: TGCGCCAGCCACCGGGGCTCGGCGAACACTGAAGCTTTCTTT. This sequence encodes CASHRGSANTEAFF.

This chain joins TRBV5-1 and TRBJ2-7, with a possible D match to TRBD2 (5 bases). This CDR3 region has 15 residues. The germline V gene has CDR1 SGHRS and CDR2 YFSETQ. V was pared by 4 bases and J by 6 bases, with 20 bases between. CDR3 DNA: TGCGCCAGCAGCCCCCTCAGCCAGGTGGGGAGCGAGCAGTACTTC. Amino acids: CASSPLSQVGSEQYF. The full variable domain, its missing parts supplied by reference TRBV5-1 and TRBJ2-7, is KAGVTQTPRYLIKTRGQQVTLSCSPISGHRSVSWYQQTPGQGLQFLFEYFSETQRNKGNFPGRFSGRQFSNSRSEMNVSTLELGDSALYLCASSPLSQVGSEQYFGPGTRLTVT.

Many counts were recorded for this clonotype. DNA of the CDR3: TGTGCCAGCAGCTTAGGGGGCTTCGATAATTCACCCCTCCACTTT. Protein: CASSLGGFDNSPLHF. The J gene is TRBJ1-6, the V gene TRBV7-9; D might be TRBD1 (5 bases). The V end was cut by 1 base, the J end by 5 bases, with 9 bases between. This CDR3 has 15 amino acids. Germline CDR1 is SEHNR and CDR2 is FQNEAQ (reference sequence).

This clonotype has a single count. The V gene is TRBV28, the J gene TRBJ2-2; 9 nucleotides align to TRBD1. The CDR3 spans 15 residues. The germline V gene encodes CDR1 MDHEN and CDR2 SYDVKM. J gave up 5 bases and V 6 bases, and 7 bases lay outside the gene matches. Here the CDR3 reads CASRPGQGGTGELFF. CDR3 bases: TGTGCCAGCAGGCCGGGACAGGGTGGTACCGGGGAGCTGTTTTTT. The variable domain in full, completed from reference TRBV28 and TRBJ2-2, reads DVKVTQSSRYLVKRTGEKVFLECVQDMDHENMFWYRQDPGLGLRLIYFSYDVKMKEKGDIPEGYSVSREKKERFSLILESASTNQTSMYLCASRPGQGGTGELFFGEGSRLTVL.

This clonotype was found many times. This sequence joins TRBV4-1 and TRBJ2-1; 13 positions agree with TRBD2. The CDR3 spans 17 residues. The trim removed 1 base at V and 7 bases at J, leaving 7 bases unmatched. CDR1 and CDR2 from the germline V gene are MGHRA and YSYEKL. This CDR3 reads CASSQVLGLAGENEQFF. CDR3 DNA: TGCGCCAGCAGCCAAGTATTAGGACTAGCGGGGGAAAATGAGCAGTTCTTC.

The chain links TRBV4-2 to TRBJ2-7; D may be TRBD1 or TRBD2 (5 bases each). Germline CDR1 LGHNA, CDR2 YNFKEQ. V was clipped by 3 bases and J by 2 bases, with 14 bases between them. This CDR3 is 15 amino acids long. This CDR3 is CASSHEGLAPYEQYF. The CDR3 nucleotides are TGTGCCAGCAGCCACGAGGGGCTAGCCCCCTACGAGCAGTACTTC.

This clonotype was observed a handful of times. This chain links TRBV10-1 with TRBJ2-5; no firm D call. The CDR3 has 13 amino acids. V dropped 4 bases and J dropped 4 bases, with 10 bases sitting between them. The germline CDR1 and CDR2 sequences are WNHNN and SYGVQD (reference sequence). The chain's CDR3 is CASSVIAGETQYF. The CDR3 region has the DNA TGCGCCAGCAGTGTGATAGCAGGAGAGACCCAGTACTTC.

In its sample, this clonotype was seen a few times. This sequence joins TRBV20-1 and TRBJ2-3; 7 bases fit TRBD2. CDR3 length: 14 amino acids. Germline assignment: CDR1 DFQATT and CDR2 SNEGSKA (reference sequence). V shed 2 bases and J 4 bases; nucleotides not matched to a gene: 6. The CDR3 sequence is CSARRDYTADTQYF. CDR3 DNA sequence: TGCAGTGCTAGAAGGGACTACACTGCAGATACGCAGTATTTT.

V usage is TRBV15 and J usage is TRBJ1-1, with TRBD1 identical over 7 bases. CDR1 is LNHNV, CDR2 YYDKDF, per germline (reference sequence). The trim removed 3 bases at V and 11 bases at J, leaving 3 bases unmatched. This CDR3 has 11 residues. CDR3 coding DNA: TGTGCCACCAGCAGGGACAGGAGGGCTTTCTTT. It yields the protein CATSRDRRAFF.

At least ten counts were recorded for this clonotype. The chain joins TRBV20-1 to TRBJ2-7; TRBD2 agrees at 10 bases. The CDR3 has 14 amino acids. Germline-derived CDR1 and CDR2 are DFQATT and SNEGSKA (reference sequence). V dropped 5 bases and J dropped 1; count of bases not matched to a gene: 5. The DNA for the CDR3 is TGCAGTGCTTCCTCAGCGGGAGGGTCCTACGAGCAGTACTTC. Protein product: CSASSAGGSYEQYF.

This chain connects TRBV2 to TRBJ1-2; 7 bases are shared with TRBD1. The germline gives CDR1 SNHLY, CDR2 FYNNEI. The CDR3 spans 15 residues. V trimming: 6 bases; J trimming: 4 bases; junction bases outside the gene matches: 11. This CDR3 is CASSPGQTFSYGYTF. The DNA of the CDR3 is TGTGCCAGCAGCCCGGGACAGACCTTTAGCTATGGCTACACCTTC. The full variable domain, its missing parts supplied by reference TRBV2 and TRBJ1-2, is EPEVTQTPSHQVTQMGQEVILRCVPISNHLYFYWYRQILGQKVEFLVSFYNNEISEKSEIFDDQFSVERPDGSNFTLKIRSTKLEDSAMYFCASSPGQTFSYGYTFGSGTRLTVV.

This clonotype turned up a few times. This rearrangement joins TRBV6-5 to TRBJ2-7; D not resolved. The CDR3 contains 18 residues. V was clipped by 2 bases and J by 0 bases, with 20 bases between them. Per germline, CDR1 MNHEY and CDR2 SVGAGI. CDR3 in DNA: TGTGCCAGCAGTTACCCTGGCCGCGGCCCCATGCACTCCTACGAGCAGTACTTC. Translated, it gives CASSYPGRGPMHSYEQYF.

This clonotype has a count of ten or more. The chain uses TRBV3-1 and TRBJ2-7; possible D gene TRBD2, 5 bases. The length of the CDR3 is 14 residues. Germline V lookup: CDR1 LGHDT, CDR2 YNNKEL (reference sequence). Trimming took 3 bases from V and 5 from J, leaving 14 bases between them. CDR3 in amino acids: CASSHRAALNEQYF. In nucleotides, the CDR3 is TGTGCCAGCAGCCATCGAGCGGCGTTGAACGAGCAGTACTTC.

In this sample, this clonotype turned up many times. The rearrangement uses TRBV11-2 and TRBJ2-7; a possible D gene is TRBD2 (6 bases). The CDR3 is 16 amino acids. Germline V gives CDR1 SGHAT, CDR2 FQNNGV. V lost 1 base, J lost 6 bases, and 19 bases lay in between. This CDR3 reads CASSLVGGSGTAEQYF. As DNA, the CDR3 is TGTGCCAGCAGCTTAGTGGGAGGATCGGGGACGGCCGAGCAGTACTTC.

In its sample, this clonotype was seen many times. The gene calls are TRBV6-5 and TRBJ2-3; 7 bases agree with TRBD1. Germline assignment: CDR1 MNHEY and CDR2 SVGAGI. V lost 6 bases, J lost 4 bases, and 10 bases stayed unmatched. The CDR3 consists of 15 residues. The CDR3 loop is CASRKGGYRSDTQYF. CDR3 coding DNA: TGTGCCAGCAGAAAAGGGGGCTACAGGTCAGATACGCAGTATTTT.

In this sample, this clonotype turned up many times. This chain uses TRBV6-5 with TRBJ2-1, with a weak D call TRBD2 (5 bases). Germline loops: CDR1 MNHEY, CDR2 SVGAGI. The CDR3 is 15 residues long. Trimming shortened V by 5 bases and J by 0 bases, and 11 bases separated the two germline ends. CDR3 sequence (DNA): TGTGCCAGCAGTAAACTAGGGAGCTCCTACAATGAGCAGTTCTTC. This gives the protein CASSKLGSSYNEQFF.

This clonotype was seen repeatedly, ten times or more. V is TRBV27 and J is TRBJ2-1; D gene uncertain. Deletions cut 2 bases from V and 0 bases from J, with 8 bases between. This CDR3 has 15 amino acids. Germline CDR1 reads MNHEY; CDR2 reads SMNVEV (reference sequence). The chain's CDR3 is CASSLDASSYNEQFF. The DNA of the CDR3 is TGTGCCAGCAGTTTAGACGCCAGCTCCTACAATGAGCAGTTCTTC.

This clonotype was picked up many times. The genes are TRBV6-7 and TRBJ1-5; D not certain. TRBV6-7 belongs to the ORF category, with a function that is uncertain. There are 15 residues in the CDR3. V lost 5 bases and J lost 2, with 13 bases in between. In DNA form, the CDR3 reads TGTGCCAGCAGTCCCCCGGGGAAGGGCAATCAGCCCCAGCATTTT. Translation: CASSPPGKGNQPQHF.

The V gene is TRBV19, the J gene TRBJ2-1, with D unresolved. Trimming left V 0 bases short and J 8 bases short, with 8 bases between. Germline assignment: CDR1 LNHDA and CDR2 SQIVND (reference sequence). CDR3 length equals 13 residues. The CDR3 coding sequence is TGTGCCAGTAGTATAGACTACCGTCATGAGCAGTTCTTC. Translating it yields CASSIDYRHEQFF.

This clonotype was recorded at least ten times. This rearrangement joins TRBV29-1 to TRBJ1-3; D is undetermined. Between the trimmed V and J ends, which lost 1 base and 5 bases, there was a span of 6 bases. The CDR3 spans 12 residues. From germline, CDR1 is SQVTM and CDR2 ANQGSEA. The CDR3 coding sequence is TGCAGCGTTGAAGGATACCGAAACACCATATATTTT. As protein: CSVEGYRNTIYF.

V gene TRBV29-1 combines with J gene TRBJ2-7, with 7 bases aligning to TRBD2. This CDR3 spans 11 amino acids. Losses at the gene ends were 6 bases for V and 2 bases for J; bases not matched to a gene: 1. Germline V gene lookup returns CDR1 SQVTM and CDR2 ANQGSEA. The CDR3 region has the DNA TGCAGCGTAGCGGGAACCTACGAGCAGTACTTC. This sequence encodes CSVAGTYEQYF.

This clonotype was recorded at least ten times. The rearrangement links TRBV5-1 to TRBJ1-1, with D maybe TRBD1 (5 bases). CDR3 length: 13 amino acids. CDR1 and CDR2 from the germline V gene are SGHRS and YFSETQ. V shed 0 bases and J shed 6 bases, with 9 bases lying between them. As DNA, the CDR3 is TGCGCCAGCAGCTTGGGACAGAAGGCTGAAGCTTTCTTT. The encoded protein is CASSLGQKAEAFF.